This TCR beta chain was sequenced during a study of CD8 T cells in Susac syndrome. Random hexamers were used to reverse transcribe the RNA input (about 0.5 to 1 ug). Across 54 Vbeta and 13 Jbeta, TCR beta CDR3 was amplified with immunoSEQ multiplex PCR. TCRdb reprocessed the immunoSEQ multiplex PCR reads with MiXCR, giving one entry per CDR3 protein. The repertoire holds about 180,000 distinct CDR3 sequences, with approximately 95% as singletons. Between the trimmed V and J ends, which lost 0 bases and 4 bases, there was a span of 13 bases. Germline CDR1 and CDR2: GTSNPN and SVGIG (reference sequence). The CDR3 sequence is 15 residues long. TEMRA cells were enriched by FACS, while CD8+ and CD4+ T cells were obtained through a negative isolation that was performed magnetically.

This TCR came from a human donor with multiple sclerosis. Sequencing used CD8+ T cells from PBMCs. The chain joins TRBV30 to TRBJ2-1, with a tentative D call TRBD2 (6 bases). CDR3 sequence: CAWSVLASEYNEQFF. Here the CDR3 DNA reads TGTGCCTGGAGTGTTCTAGCGTCTGAATACAATGAGCAGTTCTTC.